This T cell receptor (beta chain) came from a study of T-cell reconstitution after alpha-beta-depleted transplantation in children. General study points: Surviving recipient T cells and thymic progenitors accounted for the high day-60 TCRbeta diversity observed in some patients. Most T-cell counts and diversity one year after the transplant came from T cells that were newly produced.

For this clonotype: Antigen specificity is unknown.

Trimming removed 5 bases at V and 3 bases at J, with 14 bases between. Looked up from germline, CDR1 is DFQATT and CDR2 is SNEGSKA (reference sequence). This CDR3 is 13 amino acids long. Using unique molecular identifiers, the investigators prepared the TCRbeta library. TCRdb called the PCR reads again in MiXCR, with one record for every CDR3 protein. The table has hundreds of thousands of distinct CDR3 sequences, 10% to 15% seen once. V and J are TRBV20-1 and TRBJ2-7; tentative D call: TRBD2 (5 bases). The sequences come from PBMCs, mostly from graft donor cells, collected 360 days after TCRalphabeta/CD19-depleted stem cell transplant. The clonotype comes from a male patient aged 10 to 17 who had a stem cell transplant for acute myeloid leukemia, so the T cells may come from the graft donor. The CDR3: CSAQFGVYYEQYF. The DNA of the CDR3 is TGCAGTGCTCAATTCGGGGTTTACTACGAGCAGTACTTC.